This T cell receptor (beta chain) was profiled in a study of glioma-infiltrating T cells. Amplification of TCR alpha and beta CDR3 regions from RNA used iRepertoire nested multiplex PCR. MiXCR, run by TCRdb on the multiplex PCR reads, gives a single entry per CDR3 protein. The profile shows some 5,800 distinct CDR3 sequences, about 28% of them singletons. The study, taken as a whole, reports: Only very few CDR3 sequences appeared in both tissue and blood.

Trimming removed 2 bases at V and 9 bases at J, with 11 bases between. CDR3 length: 13 residues. This clonotype has ten or more counts. Its antigen is undetermined. The chain uses TRBV12-3 or TRBV12-4 and TRBJ2-1; D might be TRBD2 (7 bases). The TCR comes from a human donor with low-grade glioma or glioblastoma, undergoing nonglioma brain surgery, or in good health (not recorded which). Sequences were obtained from glioma tissue, nonneoplastic brain tissue, or PBMCs (not recorded which). CDR3: CASSLRGRGEQFF. CDR3 DNA sequence: TGTGCCAGCAGTTTAAGGGGGAGGGGTGAGCAGTTCTTC.